This T cell receptor (beta chain) was identified during a study of control samples from healthy donors and cancer patients. The CDR3 sequence is 15 residues long. J gave up 3 bases and V 5 bases, and 5 bases lay outside the gene matches. Germline CDR1 is SGHVS and CDR2 is FQNEAQ. The method was immunoSEQ multiplex PCR; TCRdb's version includes in-frame clones alone and lacks a portion of them. This sample carries over 45,000 clones, more than 80% of them seen once, and the ten largest clones take around 0.8%. The sequence derives from a man between 25 and 39 years old with colorectal cancer. The sequencing sample was made of PBMCs. The V gene is TRBV7-8, the J gene TRBJ1-5; 9 bases agree with TRBD1. The CDR3 spells CASSPGQGFNQPQHF. CDR3 nucleotide sequence: TGTGCCAGCAGCCCGGGACAGGGATTCAATCAGCCCCAGCATTTT.